The text below deals with one T cell receptor (beta chain). Its specificity is not known. The study ran the assay at deep level. The assay was immunoSEQ multiplex PCR, and TCRdb's table has in-frame clones only and misses some. This sample has 1 million to 1.2 million clones, with roughly 80% found just once. This CDR3 has 14 residues. Trimming left V 4 bases short and J 7 bases short, with 14 bases between. Germline V gives CDR1 SNHLY, CDR2 FYNNEI. The sample comes from a study of shared clonotypes between healthy human individuals. Study-wide findings and caveats: What limited the represented genetic and exposure-history diversity was the small number of donors.

The sequenced sample consisted of memory CD4+ T cells from PBMCs. Subset meaning: CD45RA-negative fraction. The sequence derives from a man younger than 35 in good health. Some clones in this sample may be carry-over from other donors' samples. J is TRBJ1-3 and V is TRBV2; weak D call: TRBD1 (6 bases). The CDR3 DNA is TGTGCCAGCAGTGTGGAAACAGGGTGGAACACCATATATTTT. Protein sequence: CASSVETGWNTIYF. Full variable domain (rest looked up from reference TRBV2 and TRBJ1-3): EPEVTQTPSHQVTQMGQEVILRCVPISNHLYFYWYRQILGQKVEFLVSFYNNEISEKSEIFDDQFSVERPDGSNFTLKIRSTKLEDSAMYFCASSVETGWNTIYFGEGSWLTVV.